The TCR beta chain described here comes from a study of T cells in Graves' hyperthyroidism and ophthalmopathy. Study outcomes and limitations: Most clonotypes that expanded in the thyroid above 0.001 also showed up in blood. Ophthalmopathy was told apart from stable hyperthyroidism by a 13 V-J model. The model identified upcoming ophthalmopathy a median approximately six months ahead of onset.

Germline CDR1 and CDR2: SQVTM and ANQGSEA. This CDR3 spans 13 amino acids. The V end was cut by 4 bases, the J end by 2 bases, with 11 bases between. The diagnoses drew upon clinical symptoms, serum thyroxine and TRAb, thyroid ultrasound and orbital computed tomography. Ten or more counts support this clonotype. The antigen is undetermined. Using RNA transcripts as the source, TCR beta CDR3 regions were amplified. HTBI primers drove first-round RT-PCR of the TCR CDR3. Each CDR3 protein gets one entry after TCRdb re-called the multiplex PCR reads with MiXCR. The sample yields about 570,000 distinct CDR3 sequences, around 42% seen once.

The sequenced sample was peripheral blood or thyroid tissue (not recorded which). This receptor was obtained from an adult woman with Graves' disease, either hyperthyroidism or ophthalmopathy (not recorded which). The chain has TRBV29-1 and TRBJ1-1; possible D gene TRBD1, 5 bases. In nucleotides, the CDR3 is TGCAGCGTTGCAGCCGGGGGAAACACTGAAGCTTTCTTT. Amino acid sequence: CSVAAGGNTEAFF.